This is a list of T cell receptor beta chains from one sample in a study of control samples from healthy donors and cancer patients. The table came from immunoSEQ multiplex PCR; TCRdb's copy has only in-frame clones and leaves some out. The sample has approximately 52,000 clones, roughly 86% seen once. The sample consisted of blood. These TCRs come from a man aged 50 to 59 in good health. The CDR3 runs from the conserved cysteine through the conserved F or W. The D gene is left open where the match is weak.

DNA,CDR3,V,D,J
TGTGCTAGTGGTTTGGAGGACATCACGCAGTATTTT,CASGLEDITQYF,TRBV12-5,-,TRBJ2-3
TGCAGTGCTAGTTCCCCCGTAGGCTCCTACAATGAGCAGTTCTTC,CSASSPVGSYNEQFF,TRBV20-1,-,TRBJ2-1
TGTGCCAGCAGCTTAGTCGCCGGACAGGACCACTATGGCTACACCTTC,CASSLVAGQDHYGYTF,TRBV11-2,TRBD1,TRBJ1-2
TGTGCCAGCAGCTTTGGACAGGGCACAGATACGCAGTATTTT,CASSFGQGTDTQYF,TRBV5-8,TRBD1,TRBJ2-3
TGTGCCAGCAGCCCGGGACAAAGTGAGCAGTTCTTC,CASSPGQSEQFF,TRBV7-8,-,TRBJ2-1
TGTGCCAGCAGCCAGACTAGCGGGAGTTTCCTGTTCTTC,CASSQTSGSFLFF,TRBV27,TRBD2,TRBJ2-1
TGTGCCAGCTCATCCACCGCAGGGACAGGGAGCGCAGATACGCAGTATTTT,CASSSTAGTGSADTQYF,TRBV18,TRBD1,TRBJ2-3
TGTGCCAGCAGCAGGCCGGCGGGGAGCACAGATACGCAGTATTTT,CASSRPAGSTDTQYF,TRBV6-5,-,TRBJ2-3
TGTGCCATCAGTGAGTCGGTGGGGCACCATGGCTACACCTTC,CAISESVGHHGYTF,TRBV10-3,-,TRBJ1-2
TGTGCCATCAGCAGGGACAGCTCCTACGAGCAGTACTTC,CAISRDSSYEQYF,TRBV10-3,TRBD1,TRBJ2-7
TGTGCCAGCAGCTTTGCGCCATTTGATCAGCCCCAGCATTTT,CASSFAPFDQPQHF,TRBV7-8,-,TRBJ1-5
TGCAGCGTTGAAGATCCACGGACCGCGACGCAAGAGACCCAGTACTTC,CSVEDPRTATQETQYF,TRBV29-1,-,TRBJ2-5
TGCGCCAGCAGCTTGGTACCGCAGCCCCAATCCGGTGAGCAGTTCTTC,CASSLVPQPQSGEQFF,TRBV5-1,-,TRBJ2-1
TGTGCCAGCAGCCGACAGGCAGGCATTGAAGCTTTCTTT,CASSRQAGIEAFF,TRBV11-2,-,TRBJ1-1
TGTGCCAGCAGTCATACCTCTGGAAACACCATATATTTT,CASSHTSGNTIYF,TRBV6-5,-,TRBJ1-3